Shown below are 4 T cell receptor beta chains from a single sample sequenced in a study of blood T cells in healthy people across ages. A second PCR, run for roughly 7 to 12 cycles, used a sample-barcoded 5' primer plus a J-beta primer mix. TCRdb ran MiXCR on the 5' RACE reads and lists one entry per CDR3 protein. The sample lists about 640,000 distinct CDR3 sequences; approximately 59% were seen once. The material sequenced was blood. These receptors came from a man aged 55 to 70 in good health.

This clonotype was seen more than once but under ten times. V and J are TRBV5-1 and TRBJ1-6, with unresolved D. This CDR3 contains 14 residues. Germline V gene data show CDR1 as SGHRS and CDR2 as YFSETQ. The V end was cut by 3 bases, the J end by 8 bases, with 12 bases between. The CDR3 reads CASSSPREDSPLHF. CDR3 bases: TGCGCCAGCAGCTCCCCGCGGGAGGATTCACCCCTCCACTTT.

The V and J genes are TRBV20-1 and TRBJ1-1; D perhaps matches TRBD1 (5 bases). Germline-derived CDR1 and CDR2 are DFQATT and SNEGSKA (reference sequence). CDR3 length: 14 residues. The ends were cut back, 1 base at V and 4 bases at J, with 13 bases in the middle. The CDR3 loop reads CSARALGGITEAFF. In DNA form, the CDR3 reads TGCAGTGCTAGAGCCCTGGGGGGAATCACTGAAGCTTTCTTT.

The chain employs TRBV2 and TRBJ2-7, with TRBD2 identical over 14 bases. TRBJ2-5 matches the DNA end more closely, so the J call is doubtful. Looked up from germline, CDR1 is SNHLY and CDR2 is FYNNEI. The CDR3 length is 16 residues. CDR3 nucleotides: TGTGCCAGCAGCACGGGACTAGCGGGGGCCGGGGAGACCCAGTACTTC. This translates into CASSTGLAGAGETQYF.

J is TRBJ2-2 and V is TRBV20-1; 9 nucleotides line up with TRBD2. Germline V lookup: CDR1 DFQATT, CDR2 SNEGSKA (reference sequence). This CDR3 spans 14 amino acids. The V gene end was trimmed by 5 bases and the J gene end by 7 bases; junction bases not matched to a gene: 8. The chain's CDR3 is CSAPLAGRGGELFF. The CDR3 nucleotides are TGCAGTGCTCCACTAGCGGGTAGAGGCGGGGAGCTGTTTTTT.